The 5 T cell receptor beta chains reported below all come from one sample, sequenced in a study of immune characteristics of hereditary and idiopathic chronic pancreatitis. Clones were sequenced by immunoSEQ multiplex PCR, and TCRdb holds only the in-frame ones, with some missing. The table records almost 9,500 clones, roughly 83% of them present only once. Total pancreatectomy with islet autotransplantation was the source of the chronic pancreatitis pancreas tissue. The material sequenced was pancreas tissue with idiopathic chronic pancreatitis. The receptors were gathered from a human donor with chronic pancreatitis.

The chain employs TRBV3-1 (or the pseudogene TRBV3-2) and TRBJ1-2, with 8 bases identical to TRBD1. From germline, CDR1 is LGHDT and CDR2 YNNKEL (reference sequence). Germline trimming cut 4 bases from V and 4 bases from J; bases unmatched to any gene: 5. This CDR3 comprises 14 residues. CDR3 protein: CASSPQGAGYGYTF. CDR3 in DNA: TGTGCCAGCAGCCCGCAGGGGGCCGGCTATGGCTACACCTTC.

The chain has TRBV9 and TRBJ1-2, with unresolved D. V was trimmed by 4 bases and J by 3 bases, leaving 16 bases between them. This CDR3 is 15 amino acids long. CDR1 is SGDLS, CDR2 YYNGEE, per germline. The CDR3 here is CASSPGLSGDYGYTF. In DNA, the CDR3 is TGTGCCAGCAGCCCCGGGTTATCAGGAGACTATGGCTACACCTTC.

A single count supports this clone. The CDR3 region has the DNA TGTGCCAGTAGTATCCCCCTGAGGGGGGCGAACACTGAAGCTTTCTTT. This translates into CASSIPLRGANTEAFF. The chain carries TRBV19 and TRBJ1-1, with D maybe TRBD1 (6 bases). Per germline, CDR1 LNHDA and CDR2 SQIVND (reference sequence). V lost 3 bases and J lost 1, with 15 bases in between. The CDR3 is 16 residues long.

The gene calls are TRBV27 and TRBJ2-5; 13 nucleotides agree with TRBD2. V trimming: 5 bases; J trimming: 4 bases; junction bases outside the gene matches: 4. From germline, CDR1 is MNHEY and CDR2 SMNVEV (reference sequence). CDR3 length: 15 amino acids. The CDR3 DNA reads TGTGCCAGCAGTACTAGCGGGGGGGAGGGAGAGACCCAGTACTTC. Amino acids: CASSTSGGEGETQYF.

V gene TRBV19 combines with J gene TRBJ2-3; TRBD1 might be the D (5 bases). Trimming took off 9 bases at V and 4 bases at J, with 11 bases between the two ends. From germline, CDR1 is LNHDA and CDR2 SQIVND (reference sequence). CDR3 length equals 12 residues. This CDR3 reads CASLGEADTQYF. The CDR3 DNA reads TGTGCCAGCCTAGGGGAAGCAGATACGCAGTATTTT.